This record concerns one T cell receptor (beta chain) sequence. The protocol was immunoSEQ multiplex PCR, while the TCRdb copy is restricted to in-frame clones and leaves out a portion. The repertoire holds roughly 410,000 clones, 85% to 95% seen once, with roughly 0.021% in the top ten. The data were taken from a study of shared T cell receptors in the human thymus. Sequenced sample: thymocytes. The source is a human donor.

The CDR3 is CTRASGGYYGYTF. As DNA, the CDR3 is TGCACCAGAGCCTCGGGCGGATACTATGGCTACACCTTC. The chain employs TRBV1 and TRBJ1-2. TRBV1 is assigned pseudogene status. This CDR3 region has 13 residues.